Listed below are T cell receptor beta chains from one sample, sequenced in a study of T cell responses to AZD1222 COVID-19 vaccine. Some clones are missing from TCRdb's copy, which holds only in-frame ones; the method was immunoSEQ multiplex PCR. The sample includes more than 85,000 clones, approximately 85% of them seen just once. The sequencing used peripheral blood, collected on day 0 of MenACWY control vaccination. These TCRs come from an adult in good health. The CDR3 runs from the conserved cysteine through the conserved F or W. The D gene is left open where the match is weak. Clone size appears in some rows only: once, few, many, or a class for an expanded clone.

d_gene: -; j_gene: TRBJ1-5; abundance: -; len: 16; v_gene: TRBV28; CDR3aa: CASSLGRGYSNQPQHF; CDR3nt: TGTGCCAGCAGTTTGGGCAGGGGTTATAGCAATCAGCCCCAGCATTTT
d_gene: -; j_gene: TRBJ2-7; abundance: few; len: 16; v_gene: TRBV11-2; CDR3aa: CASSLRAARSSYEQYF; CDR3nt: TGTGCCAGCAGCTTACGGGCAGCCAGGAGCTCCTACGAGCAGTACTTC
d_gene: -; j_gene: TRBJ1-1; abundance: many; len: 15; v_gene: TRBV4-2; CDR3aa: CASSQGETVNTEAFF; CDR3nt: TGTGCCAGCAGCCAAGGGGAGACCGTGAACACTGAAGCTTTCTTT
d_gene: -; j_gene: TRBJ2-2; abundance: once; len: 14; v_gene: TRBV5-1; CDR3aa: CASSFTANTGELFF; CDR3nt: TGCGCCAGCAGCTTTACAGCGAACACCGGGGAGCTGTTTTTT
d_gene: TRBD1; j_gene: TRBJ1-2; abundance: -; len: 16; v_gene: TRBV4-3; CDR3aa: CASSQESGQGGYGYTF; CDR3nt: TGCGCCAGCAGCCAAGAGTCCGGACAGGGCGGCTATGGCTACACCTTC
d_gene: TRBD1; j_gene: TRBJ1-1; abundance: -; len: 16; v_gene: TRBV5-4; CDR3aa: CASSLGRTGRNTEAFF; CDR3nt: TGTGCCAGCAGCTTGGGGAGGACAGGGCGGAACACTGAAGCTTTCTTT
d_gene: TRBD2; j_gene: TRBJ2-4; abundance: -; len: 17; v_gene: TRBV3-1/TRBV3-2; CDR3aa: CASSQEWTSGETLVQYF; CDR3nt: TGTGCCAGCAGCCAGGAATGGACTAGCGGGGAAACCCTGGTTCAGTACTTC
d_gene: TRBD2; j_gene: TRBJ2-5; abundance: -; len: 13; v_gene: TRBV30; CDR3aa: CAWSRRGAETQYF; CDR3nt: TGTGCCTGGAGTAGGCGGGGGGCGGAGACCCAGTACTTC
d_gene: TRBD2; j_gene: TRBJ2-1; abundance: -; len: 17; v_gene: TRBV14; CDR3aa: CASSLSLAGGPMDEQFF; CDR3nt: TGTGCCAGCAGCCTCTCCTTAGCGGGAGGGCCTATGGATGAGCAGTTCTTC
d_gene: TRBD1; j_gene: TRBJ1-1; abundance: -; len: 15; v_gene: TRBV30; CDR3aa: CAWGRDRAYDTEAFF; CDR3nt: TGTGCCTGGGGCCGGGACAGGGCCTACGACACTGAAGCTTTCTTT
d_gene: -; j_gene: TRBJ2-7; abundance: -; len: 16; v_gene: TRBV7-9; CDR3aa: CASSLVDYPMDGEQYF; CDR3nt: TGTGCCAGCAGCTTAGTGGACTACCCTATGGATGGCGAGCAGTACTTC
d_gene: -; j_gene: TRBJ1-5; abundance: -; len: 13; v_gene: TRBV6-5; CDR3aa: CASRRGSNQPQHF; CDR3nt: TGTGCCAGCAGGCGAGGAAGCAATCAGCCCCAGCATTTT
d_gene: TRBD2; j_gene: TRBJ2-7; abundance: -; len: 16; v_gene: TRBV7-8; CDR3aa: CASSPGLAGGWYEQYF; CDR3nt: TGTGCCAGCAGCCCAGGACTAGCGGGAGGTTGGTACGAGCAGTACTTC
d_gene: -; j_gene: TRBJ2-1; abundance: -; len: 13; v_gene: TRBV11-3; CDR3aa: CASSVGRNGEQFF; CDR3nt: TGTGCCAGCAGCGTTGGACGTAACGGTGAGCAGTTCTTC
d_gene: -; j_gene: TRBJ1-4; abundance: -; len: 17; v_gene: TRBV9; CDR3aa: CASSVGSNGLSNEKLFF; CDR3nt: TGTGCCAGCAGCGTAGGGTCAAACGGGCTTTCTAATGAAAAACTGTTTTTT
d_gene: -; j_gene: TRBJ1-2; abundance: -; len: 15; v_gene: TRBV9; CDR3aa: CASSEVGGMDYGYTF; CDR3nt: TGTGCCAGCAGCGAGGTTGGCGGAATGGACTATGGCTACACCTTC
d_gene: TRBD1; j_gene: TRBJ1-1; abundance: -; len: 16; v_gene: TRBV5-1; CDR3aa: CASSDRTGGGDTEAFF; CDR3nt: TGCGCCAGCAGCGATCGGACAGGGGGAGGTGACACTGAAGCTTTCTTT
d_gene: -; j_gene: TRBJ1-2; abundance: -; len: 17; v_gene: TRBV6-2/TRBV6-3; CDR3aa: CASSYLLGRSTDYGYTF; CDR3nt: TGTGCCAGCAGTTATCTCCTGGGGCGGAGCACGGACTATGGCTACACCTTC
d_gene: -; j_gene: TRBJ1-3; abundance: -; len: 14; v_gene: TRBV19; CDR3aa: CASPPRGSGNTIYF; CDR3nt: TGTGCCAGCCCCCCCCGGGGCTCTGGAAACACCATATATTTT
d_gene: TRBD2; j_gene: TRBJ2-1; abundance: few; len: 17; v_gene: TRBV29-1; CDR3aa: CSVGGGSRTSGSNEQFF; CDR3nt: TGCAGCGTTGGGGGGGGATCCCGGACTAGCGGGAGCAATGAGCAGTTCTTC
d_gene: TRBD1; j_gene: TRBJ2-1; abundance: -; len: 15; v_gene: TRBV5-4; CDR3aa: CASSLGTGGYNEQFF; CDR3nt: TGTGCCAGCAGCTTGGGAACAGGGGGCTACAATGAGCAGTTCTTC
d_gene: TRBD1; j_gene: TRBJ2-5; abundance: -; len: 15; v_gene: TRBV20-1; CDR3aa: CSASGGDRLPETQYF; CDR3nt: TGCAGTGCTAGTGGCGGGGACAGGCTCCCAGAGACCCAGTACTTC
d_gene: TRBD1; j_gene: TRBJ2-7; abundance: -; len: 12; v_gene: TRBV5-5; CDR3aa: CASSLQGIPPYF; CDR3nt: TGTGCCAGCAGCTTACAGGGGATCCCTCCGTACTTC
d_gene: -; j_gene: TRBJ2-5; abundance: -; len: 11; v_gene: TRBV28; CDR3aa: CASSLRETQYF; CDR3nt: TGTGCCAGCAGTCTTAGGGAGACCCAGTACTTC
d_gene: TRBD2; j_gene: TRBJ2-1; abundance: -; len: 13; v_gene: TRBV4-3; CDR3aa: CASSQVSGRDQFF; CDR3nt: TGCGCCAGCAGCCAAGTCAGCGGGAGGGATCAGTTCTTC
d_gene: TRBD2; j_gene: TRBJ2-4; abundance: -; len: 15; v_gene: TRBV7-2; CDR3aa: CASSPGGPSKNIQYF; CDR3nt: TGTGCCAGCAGCCCGGGGGGGCCCTCCAAAAACATTCAGTACTTC
d_gene: -; j_gene: TRBJ1-2; abundance: -; len: 10; v_gene: TRBV29-1; CDR3aa: CSVFSYGYTF; CDR3nt: TGCAGCGTCTTCTCTTATGGCTACACCTTC
d_gene: TRBD1; j_gene: TRBJ1-1; abundance: -; len: 15; v_gene: TRBV6-2/TRBV6-3; CDR3aa: CASSPGGQENTEAFF; CDR3nt: TGTGCCAGCAGCCCGGGGGGACAGGAGAACACTGAAGCTTTCTTT
d_gene: -; j_gene: TRBJ1-6; abundance: -; len: 12; v_gene: TRBV12-3/TRBV12-4; CDR3aa: CASSTPGSPLHF; CDR3nt: TGTGCCAGCAGTACGCCCGGTTCACCCCTCCACTTT
d_gene: -; j_gene: TRBJ2-7; abundance: -; len: 12; v_gene: TRBV30; CDR3aa: CAWSYQEYEQYF; CDR3nt: TGTGCCTGGAGTTACCAAGAGTACGAGCAGTACTTC
d_gene: -; j_gene: TRBJ1-1; abundance: once; len: 11; v_gene: TRBV3-1/TRBV3-2; CDR3aa: CASSQARHILF; CDR3nt: TGTGCCAGCAGCCAAGCGAGACATATTCTCTTT
d_gene: -; j_gene: TRBJ1-4; abundance: -; len: 14; v_gene: TRBV5-1; CDR3aa: CASKEDSYNEKLFF; CDR3nt: TGCGCCAGCAAAGAAGACAGCTATAATGAAAAACTGTTTTTT
d_gene: TRBD2; j_gene: TRBJ2-5; abundance: -; len: 20; v_gene: TRBV3-1/TRBV3-2; CDR3aa: CASSQRLGTSGGKYQETQYF; CDR3nt: TGTGCCAGCAGCCAGAGACTAGGGACTAGCGGGGGGAAGTACCAAGAGACCCAGTACTTC
d_gene: TRBD2; j_gene: TRBJ2-7; abundance: -; len: 15; v_gene: TRBV9; CDR3aa: CASSPRLAVLGEQYF; CDR3nt: TGTGCCAGCAGCCCCCGTCTAGCGGTCCTGGGCGAGCAGTACTTC
d_gene: -; j_gene: TRBJ2-3; abundance: once; len: 16; v_gene: TRBV5-1; CDR3aa: CASSRQRGDLTDTQYF; CDR3nt: TGCGCCAGCAGCCGACAACGTGGGGACCTCACAGATACGCAGTATTTT
d_gene: -; j_gene: TRBJ2-7; abundance: -; len: 14; v_gene: TRBV9; CDR3aa: CASSVGRLDYEQYF; CDR3nt: TGTGCCAGCAGCGTAGGACGGCTCGACTACGAGCAGTACTTC
d_gene: TRBD1; j_gene: TRBJ2-7; abundance: -; len: 13; v_gene: TRBV27; CDR3aa: CASRRQGSYEQYF; CDR3nt: TGTGCCAGCAGGCGACAGGGAAGCTACGAGCAGTACTTC
d_gene: -; j_gene: TRBJ1-2; abundance: -; len: 14; v_gene: TRBV27; CDR3aa: CASSLNRRGGGYTF; CDR3nt: TGTGCCAGCAGTTTAAACCGCAGGGGAGGTGGCTACACCTTC
d_gene: -; j_gene: TRBJ1-1; abundance: once; len: 15; v_gene: TRBV6-2/TRBV6-3; CDR3aa: CASSYDSEGNTEAFF; CDR3nt: TGTGCCAGCAGTTACGATTCCGAGGGGAACACTGAAGCTTTCTTT
d_gene: TRBD1; j_gene: TRBJ1-6; abundance: -; len: 15; v_gene: TRBV19; CDR3aa: CASTPTFDRARPLHF; CDR3nt: TGTGCCAGTACCCCTACCTTCGACAGGGCAAGGCCCCTCCACTTT
d_gene: -; j_gene: TRBJ2-5; abundance: -; len: 15; v_gene: TRBV5-4; CDR3aa: CASSLGSGGRETQYF; CDR3nt: TGTGCCAGCAGCTTGGGCTCAGGGGGGCGAGAGACCCAGTACTTC
d_gene: -; j_gene: TRBJ2-7; abundance: -; len: 15; v_gene: TRBV9; CDR3aa: CASSVSGGDFYEQYF; CDR3nt: TGTGCCAGCAGCGTTTCTGGGGGCGATTTCTACGAGCAGTACTTC
d_gene: -; j_gene: TRBJ2-2; abundance: -; len: 18; v_gene: TRBV18; CDR3aa: CASSPAVLSSTAGGELFF; CDR3nt: TGTGCCAGCTCACCAGCGGTTTTGTCTAGTACAGCCGGAGGGGAGCTGTTTTTT
d_gene: TRBD2; j_gene: TRBJ2-2; abundance: -; len: 15; v_gene: TRBV29-1; CDR3aa: CSVNPLAGDTGELFF; CDR3nt: TGCAGCGTAAACCCACTAGCGGGAGACACCGGGGAGCTGTTTTTT
d_gene: -; j_gene: TRBJ1-5; abundance: -; len: 14; v_gene: TRBV27; CDR3aa: CASSLGGGNQPQHF; CDR3nt: TGTGCCAGCAGTTTAGGGGGAGGCAATCAGCCCCAGCATTTT
d_gene: -; j_gene: TRBJ1-2; abundance: -; len: 14; v_gene: TRBV6-2/TRBV6-3; CDR3aa: CASSYGSGNYGYTF; CDR3nt: TGTGCCAGCAGTTATGGGTCCGGAAACTATGGCTACACCTTC
d_gene: TRBD1; j_gene: TRBJ1-4; abundance: once; len: 11; v_gene: TRBV20-1; CDR3aa: CSAPRGGKLFF; CDR3nt: TGCAGTGCTCCCAGGGGGGGAAAACTGTTTTTT
d_gene: TRBD2; j_gene: TRBJ2-7; abundance: -; len: 15; v_gene: TRBV4-1; CDR3aa: CASSQTGTSIYEQYF; CDR3nt: TGCGCCAGCAGCCAGACCGGGACTAGCATATACGAGCAGTACTTC
d_gene: -; j_gene: TRBJ1-4; abundance: -; len: 17; v_gene: TRBV5-8; CDR3aa: CASSPAGTGSTNEKLFF; CDR3nt: TGTGCCAGCAGCCCCGCCGGCACAGGGTCAACTAATGAAAAACTGTTTTTT
d_gene: TRBD1; j_gene: TRBJ2-5; abundance: -; len: 15; v_gene: TRBV5-4; CDR3aa: CASSKGGAGQETQYF; CDR3nt: TGTGCCAGCAGCAAAGGGGGCGCGGGCCAAGAGACCCAGTACTTC
d_gene: TRBD1; j_gene: TRBJ1-6; abundance: -; len: 16; v_gene: TRBV9; CDR3aa: CASSATGDSYNSPLHF; CDR3nt: TGTGCCAGCAGCGCAACAGGGGACTCCTATAATTCACCCCTCCACTTT
d_gene: -; j_gene: TRBJ1-1; abundance: -; len: 15; v_gene: TRBV4-3; CDR3aa: CASSQVWGPNTEAFF; CDR3nt: TGCGCCAGCAGCCAAGTCTGGGGGCCGAACACTGAAGCTTTCTTT
d_gene: TRBD1; j_gene: TRBJ2-1; abundance: -; len: 12; v_gene: TRBV7-9; CDR3aa: CASRSGTDEQFF; CDR3nt: TGTGCCAGCAGAAGTGGGACAGATGAGCAGTTCTTC
d_gene: TRBD2; j_gene: TRBJ2-1; abundance: -; len: 16; v_gene: TRBV4-2; CDR3aa: CASSQDGGLAVNEQFF; CDR3nt: TGTGCCAGCAGCCAAGACGGCGGACTAGCGGTCAATGAGCAGTTCTTC
d_gene: -; j_gene: TRBJ1-1; abundance: -; len: 16; v_gene: TRBV18; CDR3aa: CASSRSAALGNTEAFF; CDR3nt: TGTGCCAGCTCACGTTCGGCCGCTTTGGGGAACACTGAAGCTTTCTTT
d_gene: -; j_gene: TRBJ1-4; abundance: -; len: 19; v_gene: TRBV12-1; CDR3aa: CASGITRGRGVRANEKLFF; CDR3nt: TGTGCCAGCGGCATTACAAGGGGGCGCGGGGTTAGGGCTAATGAAAAACTGTTTTTT
d_gene: -; j_gene: TRBJ2-7; abundance: -; len: 12; v_gene: TRBV6-6; CDR3aa: CASSRDGYEQYF; CDR3nt: TGTGCCAGCAGCCGGGACGGATACGAGCAGTACTTC
d_gene: -; j_gene: TRBJ1-2; abundance: -; len: 14; v_gene: TRBV28; CDR3aa: CASSPTGRGYGYTF; CDR3nt: TGTGCCAGCAGTCCAACAGGGCGTGGGTATGGCTACACCTTC
d_gene: TRBD2; j_gene: TRBJ2-2; abundance: -; len: 17; v_gene: TRBV18; CDR3aa: CASSPPWLAGGAGELFF; CDR3nt: TGTGCCAGCTCACCACCGTGGCTAGCGGGAGGAGCCGGGGAGCTGTTTTTT